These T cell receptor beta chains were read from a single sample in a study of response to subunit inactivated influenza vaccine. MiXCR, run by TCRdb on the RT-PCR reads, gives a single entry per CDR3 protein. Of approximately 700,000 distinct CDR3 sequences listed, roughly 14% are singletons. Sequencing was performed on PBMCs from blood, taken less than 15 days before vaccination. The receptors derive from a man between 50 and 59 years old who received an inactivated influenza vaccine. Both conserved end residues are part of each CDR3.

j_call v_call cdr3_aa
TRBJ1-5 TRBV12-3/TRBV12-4 CASKSTGNFDQPQHF
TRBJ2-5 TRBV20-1 CSARQHRDRGEKTQYF
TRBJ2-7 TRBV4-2 CASSQARLTSGTNEQYF
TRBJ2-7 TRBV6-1 CASLRAAGGEQYF
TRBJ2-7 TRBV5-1 CASSTGTVYEQYF
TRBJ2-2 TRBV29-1 CSVDSGGRTGELFF
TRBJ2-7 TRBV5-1 CASSPSRTGLIDEQYF
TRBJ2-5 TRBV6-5 CASSYELAAPQETQYF
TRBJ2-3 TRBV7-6 CASSFTGGGSTDTQYF
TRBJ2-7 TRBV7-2 CASSYRRTVSYEQYF
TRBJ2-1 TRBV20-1 CSATPKGRHLYNEQFF
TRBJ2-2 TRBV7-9 CASSGGTTRTPGSCFF
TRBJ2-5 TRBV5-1 CASSLSGPPEDQYF
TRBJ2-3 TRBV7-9 CASSPWADTQYF
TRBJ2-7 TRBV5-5 CASSDMGFSLVGEYF
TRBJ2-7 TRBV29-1 CSVSPGTGVYEQYF
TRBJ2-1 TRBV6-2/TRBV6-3 CASSSASGIYNEQFF
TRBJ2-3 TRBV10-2 CASSFGTLDTQYF
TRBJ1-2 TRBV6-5 CASSYSGGAGGYTF
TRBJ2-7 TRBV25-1 CASSGDTVYEQYF
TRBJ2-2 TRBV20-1 CSARVQQANTGELFF
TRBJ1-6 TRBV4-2 CASSQEGSRSPLHF
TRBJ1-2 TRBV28 CASSKDRGLEGYTF
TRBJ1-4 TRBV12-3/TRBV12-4 CASSRDRGTGKLFF
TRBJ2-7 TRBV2 CASSEFGGQLLYEQYF
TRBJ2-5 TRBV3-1 CASSQDGLAQETQYF
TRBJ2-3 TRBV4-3 CASSQDYSSGGGTQYF
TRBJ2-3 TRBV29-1 CSVGSIAGRTDTQYF
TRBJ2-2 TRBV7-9 CASSIRGQLRNTGELFF
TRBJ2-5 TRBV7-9 CASGPYPGVAETQYF
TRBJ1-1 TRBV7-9 CASSQWDRGPTEAFF
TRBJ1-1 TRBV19 CASWTGATEAFF
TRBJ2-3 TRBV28 CASSDTDTDTQYF
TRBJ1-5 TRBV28 CASSGEGAGNQPQHF
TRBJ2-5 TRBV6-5 CASSYGWETQYF
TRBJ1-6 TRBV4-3 CASSQEGRRSPLHF
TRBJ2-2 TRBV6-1 CASSQGGITGELFF
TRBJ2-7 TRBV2 CASRVDRATYEQYF
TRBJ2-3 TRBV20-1 CSARDRGLADTQYF
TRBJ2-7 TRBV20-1 CCARGLAGGFLYEQYF
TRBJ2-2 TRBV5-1 CGSSLGQVLAGASTGELFF
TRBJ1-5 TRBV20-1 CSAKFPGGAWQPQHF
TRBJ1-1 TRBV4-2 CASSQDRRFTEAFF
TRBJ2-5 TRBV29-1 CSVDGLAERGEETQYF
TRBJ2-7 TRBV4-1 CASSQTGTSGGRCYF
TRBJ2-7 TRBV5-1 CASSYGGGTYEQYF